The rows below give T cell receptor beta chains drawn from one sample of a study of T cells after yellow fever vaccination. MiXCR, run by TCRdb on the 5' RACE reads, gives a single entry per CDR3 protein. This sample has about 360,000 distinct CDR3 sequences; 6.2% occur once, and the top ten carry over 12%. The sequencing here drew on PBMCs, taken 5 days after the yellow fever booster vaccination. These receptors were collected from a man aged 30 to 45 who received the YFV17D yellow fever vaccine. Both conserved end residues are part of each CDR3. The D gene is left open where the match is weak. Size tells how often a clone was seen (once, few, many) or the class of an expanded clone, and some rows leave it out.

>.|.|TRBJ1-5|TRBV28
TGTGCCAGCAGTTTATTCGGAGATCATCAGCCCCAGCATTTT
CASSLFGDHQPQHF
>.|many|TRBJ2-5|TRBV7-2
TGTGCCAGCAGCCAGAACCTGGCGGGAGAGACCCAGTACTTC
CASSQNLAGETQYF
>TRBD1|.|TRBJ1-5|TRBV29-1
TGCAGCGTTACGACAGGGGCGAGCAATCAGCCCCAGCATTTT
CSVTTGASNQPQHF
>TRBD1|.|TRBJ2-6|TRBV3-1
TGTGCCAGCTCCGACCGGGACAGGGGGGATGGGGCCAACGTCCTGACTTTC
CASSDRDRGDGANVLTF
>TRBD2|.|TRBJ2-2|TRBV7-9
TGTGCCAGCAGCCCGGGACTAGCATTCACCGGGGAGCTGTTTTTT
CASSPGLAFTGELFF
>TRBD1|many|TRBJ1-2|TRBV29-1
TGCAGCGTTGAAGAGACACAGGGGGCGGGTGGCTACACCTTC
CSVEETQGAGGYTF
>TRBD1|many|TRBJ2-2|TRBV6-5
TGTGCCAGCAGTTACTCTAGGACAGGGCTTTCAGGGGAGCTGTTTTTT
CASSYSRTGLSGELFF
>.|many|TRBJ2-7|TRBV30
TGTGCCTGGAGTGTACGGCAGGTCAGGCCCGACGAGCAGTACTTC
CAWSVRQVRPDEQYF
>TRBD2|many|TRBJ2-7|TRBV20-1
TGCAGTGCTCCCAACAGCGGGAGGCCCACCACCCGTTTCTACGAGCAGTACTTC
CSAPNSGRPTTRFYEQYF
>.|.|TRBJ1-4|TRBV12-3/TRBV12-4
TGTGCCAGCAGTACGCCGGGCCCAGGGAATGAAAAACTGTTTTTT
CASSTPGPGNEKLFF
>TRBD2|few|TRBJ2-3|TRBV29-1
TGCAGCGTTATGACTAGCGGGAGGGATACGCAGTATTTT
CSVMTSGRDTQYF
>.|.|TRBJ2-7|TRBV12-3/TRBV12-4
TGTGCCAGCAGACACGGAAGCTCCTACGAGCAGTACTTC
CASRHGSSYEQYF
>TRBD2|few|TRBJ2-3|TRBV7-9
TGTGCCAGCAGCCCTCGGACTAGCGGGGGAGGAGATACGCAGTATTTT
CASSPRTSGGGDTQYF
>.|.|TRBJ2-1|TRBV9
TGTGCCAGCAGCGTAGATGGGGGAGTAGGTGAGCAGTTCTTC
CASSVDGGVGEQFF
>.|few|TRBJ2-7|TRBV3-1
TGTGCCAGCAGCCAATCCAGGGGAGGCGAGCAGTACTTC
CASSQSRGGEQYF
>.|.|TRBJ2-7|TRBV7-9
TGTGCCAGCGGGGACACAACCTACGAGCAGTACTTC
CASGDTTYEQYF
>.|.|TRBJ1-1|TRBV27
TGTGCCAGCAGCATCGGGAACACTGAAGCTTTCTTT
CASSIGNTEAFF
>.|many|TRBJ2-1|TRBV10-1
TGCGCCAGCAGTGAGGTCCGCCGGGGTGAGCAGTTCTTC
CASSEVRRGEQFF
>.|many|TRBJ2-4|TRBV29-1
TGCAGCGTTGAAGATTCAAGTTGGGCCAAAAACATTCAGTACTTC
CSVEDSSWAKNIQYF
>.|many|TRBJ2-1|TRBV20-1
TGCAGTGCTCTGCCGTACAATGAGCAGTTCTTC
CSALPYNEQFF
>.|.|TRBJ1-6|TRBV12-3/TRBV12-4
TGTGCCAGCAGCCGATCTGCTTCCCTCCACTTT
CASSRSASLHF
>TRBD2|.|TRBJ2-7|TRBV19
TGTGCCAGTAGTATATCTAGCGGACACTCCTACGAGCAGTACTTC
CASSISSGHSYEQYF
>.|.|TRBJ2-7|TRBV20-1
TGCAGTGCTAGGGGCGGGACCCCCTACGAGCAGTACTTC
CSARGGTPYEQYF
>.|many|TRBJ1-1|TRBV28
TGTGCCAGCAGTCTCCAGGGAGAAGCTTTCTTT
CASSLQGEAFF
>.|many|TRBJ2-1|TRBV23-1
TGCGCCAGCAGTCCCAGTAGCGCCGGGAATGAGCAGTTCTTC
CASSPSSAGNEQFF
>TRBD1|few|TRBJ1-6|TRBV20-1
TGCAGTGCTAGAGCGACAGGGGCGGCTATGGATTCACCCCTCCACTTT
CSARATGAAMDSPLHF
>.|.|TRBJ2-3|TRBV29-1
TGCAGCGTTGTAAACCCCCGACGGAGCACAGATACGCAGTATTTT
CSVVNPRRSTDTQYF
>TRBD2|.|TRBJ2-3|TRBV20-1
TGCAGTGTCTCCCTAGCGGGAGGGCCCGATACGCAGTATTTT
CSVSLAGGPDTQYF
>TRBD1|many|TRBJ2-2|TRBV7-2
TGTGCCAGCAGCTTGAACAGGGGGAACACCGGGGAGCTGTTTTTT
CASSLNRGNTGELFF
>.|.|TRBJ2-2|TRBV28
TGTGCCAGCAGTTCGCCCATGATCACCGGGGAGCTGTTTTTT
CASSSPMITGELFF
>.|many|TRBJ2-1|TRBV7-9
TGTGCCAGCAGCTTAGGCAGCTTAGATGAGCAGTTCTTC
CASSLGSLDEQFF
>.|many|TRBJ2-1|TRBV4-3
TGCGCCAGCAGCCAAGATCACCTTGGTGTGGATTATGAGCAGTTCTTC
CASSQDHLGVDYEQFF
>.|few|TRBJ1-2|TRBV7-3
TGTGCCAGCAGCCTGTTGGGAGACTATGGCTACACCTTC
CASSLLGDYGYTF
>.|few|TRBJ2-1|TRBV7-2
TGTGCCAGCAGCATGGGCTTGACAGCACAGTTCTTC
CASSMGLTAQFF
>TRBD2|many|TRBJ2-5|TRBV13
TGTGCCAGCAGCACCTCCCCGACTAGCGGGGGAGGGGAGACCCAGTACTTC
CASSTSPTSGGGETQYF
>TRBD1|.|TRBJ2-1|TRBV29-1
TGCAGCGTGCACAGGGGCTTATTCAATGAGCAGTTCTTC
CSVHRGLFNEQFF
>TRBD1|few|TRBJ2-5|TRBV5-6
TGTGCCAGCAGCCAAGTCCCGGGACAGGGGGAGACCCAGTACTTC
CASSQVPGQGETQYF
>TRBD2|.|TRBJ2-4|TRBV7-2
TGTGCCAGCAGACTAGCGGGAGAGAAAAACATTCAGTACTTC
CASRLAGEKNIQYF
>.|many|TRBJ2-7|TRBV28
TGTGCCAGCAGCTTATACTACGAGCAGTACTTC
CASSLYYEQYF
>.|.|TRBJ2-3|TRBV7-2
TGTGCCAGCAGTTTCACTCGGGGCACCACAGATACGCAGTATTTT
CASSFTRGTTDTQYF
>.|few|TRBJ2-3|TRBV20-1
TGCAGTGCCACGGACATCAGTTTTAGGGCTGGCGATACGCAGTATTTT
CSATDISFRAGDTQYF
>TRBD2|few|TRBJ2-7|TRBV29-1
TGCAGCGTTGATATGCGGGGGTCCTACGAGCAGTACTTC
CSVDMRGSYEQYF
>.|few|TRBJ2-2|TRBV6-5
TGTGCCAGCAAGGAGACCGGGGAGCTGTTTTTT
CASKETGELFF
>.|many|TRBJ2-7|TRBV10-1
TGCGCCAGCATGGCAGGGATTAGGAACGAGCAGTACTTC
CASMAGIRNEQYF
>.|.|TRBJ2-2|TRBV29-1
TGCAGCGTTAAGGGGAATCAAAACGGGGAGCTGTTTTTT
CSVKGNQNGELFF
>TRBD2|.|TRBJ2-2|TRBV5-1
TGCGCCAGCAGCTTGCGGTGGGATCTAGCGGGAGCGAACACCGGGGAGCTGTTTTTT
CASSLRWDLAGANTGELFF
>.|many|TRBJ2-1|TRBV6-2/TRBV6-3
TGTGCCAGCAGTTACGGACCCAGTGGGCAGTTCTTC
CASSYGPSGQFF
>.|.|TRBJ2-5|TRBV12-3/TRBV12-4
TGTGCCAGCAGCCGCGCCGCCGAGACCCAGTACTTC
CASSRAAETQYF
>.|.|TRBJ1-6|TRBV14
TGTGCCAGCAGCCAAGATTTCGGGACACCCCTCCACTTT
CASSQDFGTPLHF
>.|many|TRBJ2-3|TRBV7-9
TGTGCCAGCAGCTTAGGGTTTGGCGGGAGCACAGATACGCAGTATTTT
CASSLGFGGSTDTQYF
>TRBD1|many|TRBJ2-1|TRBV7-2
TGTGCCAGCAGACTGGACAGGGGGTCCTACAATGAGCAGTTCTTC
CASRLDRGSYNEQFF
>.|many|TRBJ1-2|TRBV7-2
TGTGCCAGCAGCCGGATATTGGGGGCGGGCTATGGCTACACCTTC
CASSRILGAGYGYTF
>.|many|TRBJ1-5|TRBV5-6
TGTGCCAGCAGCGCCGAGGGAGGATCGGATCAGCCCCAGCATTTT
CASSAEGGSDQPQHF